These 23 T cell receptor beta chains came from one sample sequenced in a study of blood T cell repertoires in COVID-19. TCRdb's table, derived via immunoSEQ multiplex PCR, lists solely in-frame clones and lacks some. The top ten clones hold less than 20% of a sample with about 330,000 clones, approximately 92% of them seen once. The sequencing sample was made of PBMCs or T cells enriched from blood (not recorded which). The receptors derive from a woman aged 30 to 39 who had recovered from COVID-19.

V usage is TRBV2 and J usage is TRBJ2-5, with 7 bases lining up with TRBD1. V was pared by 3 bases and J by 2 bases, with 0 bases of the junction left unmatched. CDR1 and CDR2 (germline): SNHLY, FYNNEI. The CDR3 extends over 13 amino acids. The CDR3 DNA is TGTGCCAGCAGTGAGGGACAGCAAGAGACCCAGTACTTC. Its translation is CASSEGQQETQYF. Full variable domain (missing parts from reference TRBV2 and TRBJ2-5): EPEVTQTPSHQVTQMGQEVILRCVPISNHLYFYWYRQILGQKVEFLVSFYNNEISEKSEIFDDQFSVERPDGSNFTLKIRSTKLEDSAMYFCASSEGQQETQYFGPGTRLLVL.

This chain uses TRBV27 with TRBJ1-6; D may be TRBD1 (5 bases). V gave up 0 bases and J gave up 3 bases, with 9 bases separating them. Germline CDR1 and CDR2: MNHEY and SMNVEV (reference sequence). CDR3 size: 16 residues. CDR3 in amino acids: CASSLSRADYNSPLHF. The CDR3 nucleotides read TGTGCCAGCAGTTTATCCAGGGCAGACTATAATTCACCCCTCCACTTT.

The chain has TRBV9 and TRBJ2-7, with D hard to call. Germline CDR1 and CDR2: SGDLS and YYNGEE. Trimming took 0 bases from V and 4 from J, leaving 8 bases between them. CDR3 length: 13 amino acids. The CDR3 spells CASSVGHEYEQYF. The DNA for the CDR3 is TGTGCCAGCAGCGTAGGTCATGAGTACGAGCAGTACTTC.

The count of this clone is one. The chain has TRBV2 and TRBJ1-6; D remains unclear. Per the germline V gene, CDR1 is SNHLY and CDR2 is FYNNEI. The CDR3 totals 13 residues. V dropped 9 bases and J dropped 9 bases, with 15 bases sitting between them. CDR3 DNA: TGTGCCAGTGAGGACCGGGAGGGTTCACCCCTCCACTTT. Translated, it gives CASEDREGSPLHF.

The genes are TRBV6-5 and TRBJ1-1, with D hard to call. In germline, CDR1 is MNHEY, CDR2 SVGAGI. Between the trimmed V and J ends, which lost 0 bases and 4 bases, there was a span of 9 bases. CDR3 size: 14 residues. This chain's CDR3 is CASSYSEGSTEAFF. In DNA form, the CDR3 reads TGTGCCAGCAGTTACTCCGAGGGAAGCACTGAAGCTTTCTTT.

V gene TRBV6-1 combines with J gene TRBJ1-6; D is unresolved. Trimming removed 1 base at V and 7 bases at J, with 5 bases between. Germline V gene lookup returns CDR1 MNHNS and CDR2 SASEGT. The CDR3 consists of 13 residues. The CDR3 nucleotides read TGTGCCAGCAGTGAAGGGCAGAATTCACCCCTCCACTTT. As protein: CASSEGQNSPLHF.

This chain joins TRBV28 and TRBJ2-1; 12 bases are shared with TRBD2. V dropped 7 bases and J dropped 15; count of bases not matched to a gene: 10. The CDR3 length is 13 residues. CDR1 and CDR2 (germline): MDHEN, SYDVKM. The DNA of the CDR3 is TGTGCCAGCATGGGACTAGCGGGTGGTTTATGGTTCTTC. Translated, it gives CASMGLAGGLWFF. Full variable domain (outside the CDR3, taken from reference TRBV28 and TRBJ2-1): DVKVTQSSRYLVKRTGEKVFLECVQDMDHENMFWYRQDPGLGLRLIYFSYDVKMKEKGDIPEGYSVSREKKERFSLILESASTNQTSMYLCASMGLAGGLWFFGPGTRLTVL.

The chain uses TRBV7-3 and TRBJ2-3; TRBD1 is a possible D gene (6 bases). CDR3 length: 13 residues. Germline V gene data show CDR1 as SGHTA and CDR2 as FQGTGA. Trimming pared 1 base from V and 4 bases from J, leaving 6 bases between. The CDR3 is CASSLKGADTQYF. CDR3 sequence (DNA): TGTGCCAGCAGCTTAAAGGGGGCAGATACGCAGTATTTT.

This chain connects TRBV7-2 to TRBJ2-1; 8 nucleotides match TRBD1. After removal of 3 bases from V and 5 bases from J, the junction contained 3 bases not matched to a gene. The CDR3 is 14 amino acids. CDR1 is SGHTA, CDR2 FQGNSA, per germline. The CDR3 coding sequence is TGTGCCAGCAGCTTCAGGACAGGGAACAATGAGCAGTTCTTC. Protein: CASSFRTGNNEQFF.

The chain carries TRBV28 and TRBJ2-1, with 16 bases fitting TRBD2. Germline loops: CDR1 MDHEN, CDR2 SYDVKM. This CDR3 is built from 16 residues. V lost 0 bases to trimming and J lost 10 bases; unmatched junction nucleotides: 3. The CDR3: CASSLWGLAGGQEQFF. The CDR3 nucleotides read TGTGCCAGCAGTTTATGGGGACTAGCGGGAGGGCAGGAGCAGTTCTTC.

This chain joins TRBV27 and TRBJ2-1; 11 bases map to TRBD1. CDR1 MNHEY and CDR2 SMNVEV come from the germline V gene (reference sequence). CDR3 size: 19 residues. V gave up 0 bases and J gave up 8 bases; unmatched junction bases: 15. The CDR3 loop reads CASSLSVAGQGASVDEQFF. DNA for the CDR3: TGTGCCAGCAGTTTATCTGTTGCTGGACAGGGGGCTTCTGTGGATGAGCAGTTCTTC.

The V and J genes are TRBV27 and TRBJ1-4; D perhaps matches TRBD1 (5 bases). Germline values: CDR1 MNHEY, CDR2 SMNVEV (reference sequence). The CDR3 runs 15 residues. With 8 bases removed from V and 4 bases from J, the gap between germline ends came to 17 bases. The CDR3 loop is CASRKGLGNNEKLFF. The CDR3 DNA reads as TGTGCCAGCCGGAAGGGGTTGGGGAATAATGAAAAACTGTTTTTT.

V and J are TRBV6-5 and TRBJ1-3; 9 nucleotides match TRBD1. V lost 2 bases to trimming and J lost 1 base; unmatched junction nucleotides: 3. CDR1 MNHEY and CDR2 SVGAGI come from the germline V gene. The CDR3 contains 16 residues. The CDR3 protein is CASSYTGGTSGNTIYF. The CDR3 DNA is TGTGCCAGCAGTTACACAGGGGGCACTTCTGGAAACACCATATATTTT.

The chain carries TRBV10-3 and TRBJ2-1; 8 nucleotides line up with TRBD2. Trimming removed 7 bases from V and 8 bases from J; junction bases left unmatched: 7. Germline values: CDR1 ENHRY, CDR2 SYGVKD. This CDR3 spans 13 amino acids. Here the CDR3 reads CAIKTGGPDEQFF. In nucleotides, the CDR3 is TGTGCCATCAAGACGGGGGGGCCGGATGAGCAGTTCTTC.

This clone was picked up a small number of times. The chain has TRBV29-1 and TRBJ2-2; 9 bases are shared with TRBD2. CDR3 length: 14 residues. J was trimmed by 6 bases and V by 6 bases; bases with no gene match: 8. Germline V CDR1 and CDR2: SQVTM, ANQGSEA. The CDR3 DNA reads as TGCAGCGTCCGCGGGGGGGCTTTGGCCGGGGAGCTGTTTTTT. This gives the protein CSVRGGALAGELFF.

This chain joins TRBV9 and TRBJ1-1; tentatively, D is TRBD1 (5 bases). Per germline, CDR1 SGDLS and CDR2 YYNGEE. V lost 3 bases and J 1 base, leaving 7 bases between the germline ends. This CDR3 is 13 amino acids long. CDR3 coding DNA: TGTGCCAGCAGCGGGACACCGAACACTGAAGCTTTCTTT. This sequence encodes CASSGTPNTEAFF.

The chain links TRBV12-3 or TRBV12-4 to TRBJ2-7; D is uncertain. The CDR3 spans 12 residues. Trimming pared 6 bases from V and 7 bases from J, leaving 13 bases between. CDR3 sequence (DNA): TGTGCCAGCAGCCCCCTGACAAGGGAGCAGTACTTC. Translated: CASSPLTREQYF.

The chain is built from TRBV5-1 and TRBJ1-2; 10 bases map to TRBD1. Trimming took 4 bases from V and 4 from J; bases not matched to a gene: 7. Germline CDR1 SGHRS, CDR2 YFSETQ. This CDR3 has 15 amino acids. The CDR3 reads CASSVGGQGGYGYTF. CDR3 in DNA: TGCGCCAGCAGCGTGGGAGGACAGGGGGGCTATGGCTACACCTTC.

V gene TRBV6-5 combines with J gene TRBJ1-1; 7 positions agree with TRBD1. J was trimmed by 5 bases and V by 6 bases; bases with no gene match: 9. The germline V gene has CDR1 MNHEY and CDR2 SVGAGI. The CDR3 has 14 residues. In nucleotides, the CDR3 is TGTGCCAGCAGAGTCCGACAGGGTAATACTGAAGCTTTCTTT. This translates into CASRVRQGNTEAFF.

With regard to this clone: The sample carries other DNA sequences with the same CDR3. The gene calls are TRBV30 and TRBJ1-2, with unresolved D. The CDR3 totals 13 residues. The V gene's germline CDR1 is GTSNPN and CDR2 SVGIG (reference sequence). V lost 0 bases and J 6 bases, leaving 11 bases between the germline ends. CDR3 nucleotide sequence: TGTGCCTGGAGTGTACTCCGGGGTCATGGCTACACCTTC. This gives the protein CAWSVLRGHGYTF. The full variable domain, rest sourced from reference TRBV30 and TRBJ1-2, is SQTIHQWPATLVQPVGSPLSLECTVEGTSNPNLYWYRQAAGRGLQLLFYSVGIGQISSEVPQNLSASRPQDRQFILSSKKLLLSDSGFYLCAWSVLRGHGYTFGSGTRLTVV.

The V gene is TRBV28, the J gene TRBJ2-5; the match to TRBD2 covers 9 bases. The CDR3 has 14 amino acids. V shed 5 bases, J shed 5 bases, and the junction held 6 bases outside the gene matches. The germline V gene has CDR1 MDHEN and CDR2 SYDVKM. The CDR3 DNA sequence: TGTGCCAGCAGTAGCGGGGGGTCCCAGGAGACCCAGTACTTC. It specifies CASSSGGSQETQYF.

The V gene is TRBV5-5, the J gene TRBJ1-3; weak D call: TRBD1 (6 bases). CDR3 size: 18 residues. V gave up 0 bases and J gave up 2 bases, with 18 bases separating them. Germline-derived CDR1 and CDR2 are SGHKS and YYEKEE (reference sequence). The CDR3 sequence is CASSLAGGLGNAGNTIYF. Here the CDR3 DNA reads TGTGCCAGCAGCTTGGCCGGGGGGCTCGGGAATGCTGGAAACACCATATATTTT.

The chain recombines TRBV28 with TRBJ1-3; the D gene is possibly TRBD1 (5 bases). The CDR3 runs 14 residues. Germline CDR1 is MDHEN and CDR2 is SYDVKM. Trimming took 6 bases from V and 2 from J, leaving 11 bases between them. This CDR3 is CASSWQGTGNTIYF. In DNA form, the CDR3 reads TGTGCCAGCAGCTGGCAGGGAACTGGAAACACCATATATTTT. The full variable domain, completed using reference TRBV28 and TRBJ1-3, is DVKVTQSSRYLVKRTGEKVFLECVQDMDHENMFWYRQDPGLGLRLIYFSYDVKMKEKGDIPEGYSVSREKKERFSLILESASTNQTSMYLCASSWQGTGNTIYFGEGSWLTVV.